The clone carrying this TCR beta chain was observed a few times. The CDR3 extends over 16 amino acids. Trimming took off 4 bases at V and 0 bases at J, with 13 bases between the two ends. Germline V CDR1 and CDR2: SGDLS, YYNGEE. The sample originates from a study of T cells in Graves' hyperthyroidism and ophthalmopathy. Researchers took RNA transcripts and amplified the TCR beta CDR3 regions from them. First-round RT-PCR of the TCR CDR3 relied on the HTBI primer set. Using its own MiXCR run on the multiplex PCR reads, TCRdb lists one record per CDR3 protein. The data contain about 300,000 distinct CDR3 sequences, 15% to 20% of them seen just once; the ten biggest clones take up less than 45%.

The J gene is TRBJ1-4, the V gene TRBV9; D may be TRBD1 (5 bases). Sequenced material: blood. The sequence was obtained from a man aged 50 or older with Graves' ophthalmopathy. The DNA for the CDR3 is TGTGCCAGCAGCCCAAGGCAGGGCCCAACTAATGAAAAACTGTTTTTT. Translation: CASSPRQGPTNEKLFF.